This T cell receptor (beta chain) stems from a study of a mutant IDH1 vaccine in newly diagnosed glioma. The CDR3 extends over 11 amino acids. The germline gives CDR1 SGHNT, CDR2 YYREEE (reference sequence). Trimming removed 4 bases from V and 5 bases from J, with 6 bases in between. The protocol was immunoSEQ multiplex PCR, while the TCRdb copy is restricted to in-frame clones and leaves out a portion. The data show about 36,000 clones, about 80% seen once. A remark on this clone: What it recognizes is unknown.

The time point: week 11, during vaccination. Vaccinated patients received 300 ug of mutant IDH1 20-mer peptide per dose, with topical imiquimod. Material: peripheral blood mononuclear cells (PBMCs), obtained from a glioma patient whose treatment included an IDH1 peptide vaccine. This chain links TRBV5-4 with TRBJ2-5; D unclear. This sequence was found in a woman in her 30s with glioma. Some clones in this sample may be carry-over from other donors' samples. In DNA form, the CDR3 reads TGTGCCAGCAGCAGTAAGGAGACCCAGTACTTC. Translated: CASSSKETQYF.